This section outlines one T cell receptor beta chain sequence together with its context. What it binds is not known. This record comes from a study of cytomegalovirus exposure and HLA in healthy donors. CDR3 length equals 18 residues. The germline gives CDR1 MGHRA, CDR2 YSYEKL. J lost 4 bases, V lost 5 bases, and 8 bases had no gene match. Study-wide results and caveats: There were a few CMV-associated chains whose specificity for CMV antigens was confirmed in vitro.

Researchers ran the PCR with 60 Vbeta and 13 Jbeta primers. Generated by immunoSEQ multiplex PCR, the TCRdb table keeps only in-frame clones and is missing some. The profile shows about 150,000 clones, 84% of them singletons. The clonotype comes from a boy between 2 and 10 years old in good health and CMV-seronegative. Sequencing was performed on PBMCs. V gene TRBV4-1 combines with J gene TRBJ2-1; TRBD2 matches at 16 bases. The CDR3 spells CASSRGLAGGRPYNEQFF. DNA of the CDR3: TGCGCCAGCAGCAGGGGACTAGCGGGGGGGAGACCTTACAATGAGCAGTTCTTC.